The sequence of this T cell receptor beta chain was determined in a study of blood T cells in healthy people across ages. Study outcomes and limitations: Diversity was higher, and naive CD4+ cells more numerous, in long-lived donors than in aged donors.

For the second PCR, which ran for 7 to 11 cycles, a sample-barcoded 5' primer and a J-beta primer mix were used. TCRdb reanalysed the 5' RACE reads using MiXCR and keeps one entry per CDR3 protein. The sample records roughly 1.5 million distinct CDR3 sequences, about 45% being singletons. V trimming: 4 bases; J trimming: 2 bases; junction bases outside the gene matches: 1. The CDR3 has 14 amino acids. The germline V gene encodes CDR1 KGHDR and CDR2 SFDVKD. A word on this clonotype: Its matching antigen is unknown.

This clonotype was sampled from a woman younger than 35 in good health. The sequenced sample consisted of blood. The chain has TRBV24-1 and TRBJ2-7, with 10 bases aligning to TRBD1. The DNA for the CDR3 is TGTGCCACCAGTGAGGGGACAGGGGCCTACGAGCAGTACTTC. It encodes CATSEGTGAYEQYF.